The 30 T cell receptor beta chains below were found in one sample sequenced in a study of blood T cells in healthy people across ages. Alongside a J-beta primer mix, a sample-barcoded 5' primer served in a second PCR lasting 7 to 11 cycles. In TCRdb, the 5' RACE reads were re-called with MiXCR into one record per CDR3 protein. Counted here are about 1.7 million distinct CDR3 sequences, about 30% occurring once; the ten biggest clones make up 7.7%. What was sequenced was blood. The receptors derive from a woman aged 25 to 45 in good health.

This clonotype was counted a single time. The chain links TRBV19 to TRBJ2-3; 7 nucleotides line up with TRBD2. Unmatched junction bases numbered 6, after V lost 3 bases and J lost 3 bases. CDR1 LNHDA and CDR2 SQIVND come from the germline V gene (reference sequence). This CDR3 comprises 15 residues. The CDR3 loop is CASSMSGRSTDTQYF. The CDR3 DNA is TGTGCCAGTAGTATGTCCGGGAGGTCGACAGATACGCAGTATTTT.

This clonotype appeared a few times. This chain links TRBV3-1 with TRBJ2-3; 12 bases line up with TRBD2. The ends lost 3 bases at V and 4 bases at J; junction bases unmatched: 11. Germline assignment: CDR1 LGHDT and CDR2 YNNKEL (reference sequence). This CDR3 has 18 amino acids. CDR3 bases: TGTGCCAGCAGCCACTTATCACCGGGACTAGCGGGTTCAGATACGCAGTATTTT. Encoded protein: CASSHLSPGLAGSDTQYF.

There are a few counts of this clonotype. One base away lies a much larger clone, so this may be a sequencing read error. This rearrangement joins TRBV10-3 to TRBJ1-2, with D possibly matching TRBD1 (6 bases). The germline CDR1 and CDR2 sequences are ENHRY and SYGVKD. The CDR3 is 13 amino acids. As DNA, the CDR3 is TGTTCCATCAGGCCCGAGGGGGGAAGTGGCTACACCTTC. Amino acid sequence: CSIRPEGGSGYTF.

As regards this clonotype: Its ends do not fully match the called genes, so a read error is possible. This rearrangement joins TRBV5-1 to TRBJ2-3; no definite D call. The CDR3 is made up of 16 amino acids. Per germline, CDR1 SGHRS and CDR2 YFSETQ. Written as DNA, the CDR3 is TGCGCCAACAGCTTGGGTTCGAGACGCTCTACCGATACGCAGTATTTT. Protein sequence: CANSLGSRRSTDTQYF.

The genes are TRBV20-1 and TRBJ2-1; TRBD2 aligns across 8 bases. CDR3 length equals 14 residues. Per germline, CDR1 DFQATT and CDR2 SNEGSKA (reference sequence). The V gene end was trimmed by 1 base and the J gene end by 4 bases; junction bases not matched to a gene: 3. CDR3 DNA sequence: TGCAGTGCTAGAGTTGGCGGGGGGTACAATGAGCAGTTCTTC. Its translation is CSARVGGGYNEQFF.

The table lists this clonotype with a few counts. V and J are TRBV7-2 and TRBJ2-1; 8 bases are a match to TRBD2. The CDR3 contains 14 residues. The germline V gene encodes CDR1 SGHTA and CDR2 FQGNSA. With 5 bases clipped from V and 6 bases from J, the junction kept 6 bases outside the gene matches. CDR3 sequence: CASSMILAANEQFF. In DNA, the CDR3 is TGTGCCAGCAGCATGATACTAGCGGCCAATGAGCAGTTCTTC.

This clonotype was picked up one time. This may arise from a read error, as a much more abundant clone is one base away. V usage is TRBV5-1 and J usage is TRBJ2-5, with 10 bases matching TRBD2. V was clipped by 3 bases and J by 7 bases; unmatched bases: 12. The CDR3 contains 16 residues. CDR1 is SGHRS and CDR2 is YFSETQ in the germline V gene. In nucleotides, the CDR3 is TGCGCCAGCAGCTCGGTGGCTAGCGGGGGTCGTACGACCCAGTACTTC. It codes for CASSSVASGGRTTQYF.

The chain recombines TRBV6-5 with TRBJ1-1; TRBD1 aligns across 9 bases. This CDR3 contains 15 residues. The germline CDR1 and CDR2 sequences are MNHEY and SVGAGI. The V and J ends lost 4 bases and 5 bases, in that order; junction bases with no gene match: 8. CDR3 DNA: TGTGCCAGCAGTTCACAGGGGGCGGTGGTTACTGAAGCTTTCTTT. Translating it yields CASSSQGAVVTEAFF.

This clonotype was seen once. The chain carries TRBV12-3 or TRBV12-4 and TRBJ2-7, with 8 bases identical to TRBD2. The J call may be faulty, since TRBJ2-1 better matches the DNA end. The CDR3 extends over 14 amino acids. CDR3 in amino acids: CASSKRGSSYEQFF. The DNA of the CDR3 is TGTGCCAGCAGTAAGCGGGGGAGCTCCTACGAGCAGTTCTTC.

This clonotype showed up many times. This sequence joins TRBV5-1 and TRBJ1-2; possibly TRBD1 for D (6 bases). The germline V and J ends were trimmed by 2 bases and 2 bases, with 10 bases remaining between them. The CDR3 extends over 14 amino acids. Germline V gives CDR1 SGHRS, CDR2 YFSETQ. In nucleotides, the CDR3 is TGCGCCAGCAGCTTATTGCAGGGGAACTATGGCTACACCTTC. This translates into CASSLLQGNYGYTF.

The chain has TRBV12-3 or TRBV12-4 and TRBJ2-5, with 9 bases that match TRBD1. V gave up 2 bases and J gave up 1 base; unmatched junction bases: 8. This CDR3 spans 17 amino acids. The CDR3 reads CASSLNVGQGPQETQYF. The DNA of the CDR3 is TGTGCCAGCAGTTTAAACGTTGGACAGGGGCCCCAAGAGACCCAGTACTTC.

The rearrangement uses TRBV9 and TRBJ2-7; TRBD2 aligns across 13 bases. The CDR3 runs to 18 residues. The ends lost 4 bases at V and 1 base at J; junction bases unmatched: 11. Looked up from germline, CDR1 is SGDLS and CDR2 is YYNGEE. For the CDR3, the DNA is TGTGCCAGCAGCCAAGAGGGGACTAGCGGGAAGGGGTCCTACGAGCAGTACTTC. Its translation is CASSQEGTSGKGSYEQYF.

This sequence joins TRBV20-1 and TRBJ1-1, with a weak D call TRBD1 (5 bases). The V end lost 3 bases, the J end lost 0 bases, and 8 bases lay between the germline ends. CDR1 and CDR2 (germline): DFQATT, SNEGSKA (reference sequence). This CDR3 spans 13 amino acids. CDR3 amino acids: CSASGALNTEAFF. CDR3 DNA sequence: TGCAGTGCTAGTGGGGCACTGAACACTGAAGCTTTCTTT.

Many counts were recorded for this clonotype. The chain is built from TRBV29-1 and TRBJ2-4; TRBD1 is a possible D gene (5 bases). V shed 6 bases and J shed 1 base, with 10 bases lying between them. The CDR3 length is 13 residues. CDR1 is SQVTM, CDR2 ANQGSEA, per germline. The CDR3 here is CSVGALAKNIQYF. Written as DNA, the CDR3 is TGCAGCGTAGGGGCGCTGGCCAAAAACATTCAGTACTTC.

The sample holds a few counts of this clonotype. This sequence joins TRBV7-2 and TRBJ2-7; 13 nucleotides line up with TRBD2. The CDR3 spans 16 residues. CDR1 and CDR2 (germline): SGHTA, FQGNSA. V shed 5 bases and J 4 bases; nucleotides not matched to a gene: 8. The CDR3 DNA is TGTGCCAGCAGCCAACGGACTAGCGGGAGTACTTACGAGCAGTACTTC. Translated: CASSQRTSGSTYEQYF.

Details on this clonotype: One junction end disagrees with the germline gene, perhaps due to a read error. The chain links TRBV12-3 or TRBV12-4 to TRBJ1-5; D not certain. This CDR3 has 13 residues. The DNA for the CDR3 is TGTGCCGGCAGTTTCGGTAGCGATCAGCCCCAGCATTTT. This gives the protein CAGSFGSDQPQHF.

The chain has TRBV2 and TRBJ2-7, with a weak D call TRBD2 (6 bases). Germline-derived CDR1 and CDR2 are SNHLY and FYNNEI. Trimming shortened V by 6 bases and J by 2 bases, and 20 bases separated the two germline ends. The CDR3 loop spans 16 amino acids. The CDR3 loop reads CASSHTRSGSTYEQYF. The CDR3 DNA reads TGTGCCAGCAGCCACACCCGTAGCGGATCTACCTACGAGCAGTACTTC. Combining the CDR3 with reference TRBV2 and TRBJ2-7 gives the whole variable domain EPEVTQTPSHQVTQMGQEVILRCVPISNHLYFYWYRQILGQKVEFLVSFYNNEISEKSEIFDDQFSVERPDGSNFTLKIRSTKLEDSAMYFCASSHTRSGSTYEQYFGPGTRLTVT.

CDR3 sequence reads: CASTYGLAPDTQYF. The CDR3 DNA sequence: TGTGCCAGCACCTATGGACTAGCTCCAGATACGCAGTATTTT. The chain combines TRBV9 with TRBJ2-3, with TRBD2 matching 8 bases. Germline V gene data show CDR1 as SGDLS and CDR2 as YYNGEE. V gave up 6 bases and J gave up 4 bases; unmatched junction bases: 7. The CDR3 totals 14 residues.

The genes are TRBV6-2 or TRBV6-3 and TRBJ2-7; D is uncertain. The germline V and J ends were trimmed by 1 base and 4 bases, with 17 bases remaining between them. Germline V CDR1 and CDR2: MNHEY, SVGEGT. The CDR3 extends over 16 amino acids. CDR3 region: CASSYLTTQTAYEQYF. In nucleotides, the CDR3 is TGTGCCAGCAGTTACTTGACGACCCAGACGGCTTACGAGCAGTACTTC.

The V and J genes are TRBV7-2 and TRBJ2-4; 9 bases agree with TRBD2. This CDR3 has 18 residues. V dropped 0 bases and J dropped 13; count of bases not matched to a gene: 19. The germline CDR1 and CDR2 sequences are SGHTA and FQGNSA. The CDR3 DNA reads as TGTGCCAGCAGCTTAGCCTCCGGGAAACTAGCGGGCTACAATGAGCAGTACTTC. Its protein product is CASSLASGKLAGYNEQYF.

This clonotype occurred a few times. The CDR3 nucleotides read TGTGCCAGCAGGGCCGCGGGGCAGAGTTATGGCTACACCTTC. As protein: CASRAAGQSYGYTF. The chain recombines TRBV12-3 or TRBV12-4 with TRBJ1-2, with D maybe TRBD1 (5 bases). The germline V and J ends were trimmed by 6 bases and 5 bases, with 16 bases remaining between them. The CDR3 sequence is 14 residues long.

This rearrangement joins TRBV3-1 to TRBJ1-2; D uncertain. CDR1 LGHDT and CDR2 YNNKEL come from the germline V gene (reference sequence). The CDR3 loop spans 14 amino acids. With 1 base removed from V and 1 base from J, the gap between germline ends came to 7 bases. DNA of the CDR3: TGTGCCAGCAGCCAAGTTGAGCATAACTATGGCTACACCTTC. It translates to CASSQVEHNYGYTF.

This clonotype was found many times. V gene TRBV10-1 combines with J gene TRBJ2-5; 10 bases agree with TRBD2. The CDR3 extends over 14 amino acids. Trimming at V came to 6 bases and at J to 7 bases, leaving 8 bases not matched to a gene. Germline V lookup: CDR1 WNHNN, CDR2 SYGVQD (reference sequence). CDR3 amino acids: CASSTSGATSTQYF. The CDR3 nucleotides read TGCGCCAGCAGCACTAGCGGGGCGACGTCGACCCAGTACTTC.

The CDR3: CSASPGLAGGLRKSYEQYF. The CDR3 bases are TGCAGTGCTTCCCCGGGACTAGCGGGGGGGCTCCGAAAATCCTACGAGCAGTACTTC. The V gene is TRBV20-1, the J gene TRBJ2-7, with TRBD2 matching 16 bases. The CDR3 loop spans 19 amino acids. The J segment lost 1 base and the V segment lost 5 bases, leaving 14 bases of the junction unmatched. CDR1 is DFQATT and CDR2 is SNEGSKA in the germline V gene (reference sequence).

This clonotype was detected many times. The genes are TRBV10-3 and TRBJ2-7; no firm D call. The germline V and J ends were trimmed by 3 bases and 5 bases, with 11 bases remaining between them. This CDR3 has 13 residues. Per germline, CDR1 ENHRY and CDR2 SYGVKD. The CDR3 region is CAISEFPPDEQYF. The CDR3 DNA reads TGTGCCATCAGTGAATTCCCCCCGGACGAGCAGTACTTC.

CDR3 region: CASSLNVEANYGYTF. The CDR3 bases are TGTGCCAGCAGTTTAAACGTAGAGGCTAACTATGGCTACACCTTC. The rearrangement links TRBV28 to TRBJ1-2; D is uncertain. The CDR3 length is 15 residues. The V end lost 2 bases, the J end lost 0 bases, and 10 bases lay between the germline ends. The V gene's germline CDR1 is MDHEN and CDR2 SYDVKM.

In DNA, the CDR3 is TGCGCCAGCAGCGACAGTGAATATGAAGCTTTCTTT. Translation gives CASSDSEYEAFF. The chain has TRBV5-1 and TRBJ1-1; D may be TRBD1 (5 bases). The CDR3 contains 12 residues. CDR1 SGHRS and CDR2 YFSETQ come from the germline V gene. V dropped 4 bases and J dropped 7 bases, with 11 bases sitting between them.

The chain couples TRBV19 to TRBJ2-1, with TRBD1 matching 8 bases. V gave up 6 bases and J gave up 7 bases; unmatched junction bases: 8. Germline assignment: CDR1 LNHDA and CDR2 SQIVND (reference sequence). The CDR3 contains 14 residues. The CDR3 nucleotides are TGTGCCAGTAGGGGGGACAGGATTGGGAATGAGCAGTTCTTC. Its translation is CASRGDRIGNEQFF.

The gene calls are TRBV20-1 and TRBJ2-1; D gene uncertain. This CDR3 is built from 14 residues. Between the trimmed V and J ends, which lost 3 bases and 0 bases, there was a span of 9 bases. Germline CDR1 reads DFQATT; CDR2 reads SNEGSKA (reference sequence). The CDR3: CSARAVVSYNEQFF. Here the CDR3 DNA reads TGCAGTGCTAGGGCCGTTGTCTCCTACAATGAGCAGTTCTTC.

The rearrangement joins TRBV20-1 to TRBJ2-4; D unresolved. Germline lookup yields CDR1 DFQATT and CDR2 SNEGSKA (reference sequence). The CDR3 is 15 residues long. Deletions cut 1 base from V and 0 bases from J, with 10 bases between. As DNA, the CDR3 is TGCAGTGCTAGAGTCTTTCCTGGAGCCAAAAACATTCAGTACTTC. Protein: CSARVFPGAKNIQYF.